This record looks at one T cell receptor (beta chain) sequence and its context. This clonotype is considered large (0.1 to 1%). Its specific antigen is unknown. Base qualities are not recorded, but no much larger clone differs from it by a single base. Non-mobilized peripheral blood was collected from healthy adult donors. Enrichment of primary CD8+ T cells was done with magnetic beads from the Miltenyi CD8+ T cell Isolation Kit. Prior to RNA extraction, naive CD8 T cells from blood were isolated by FACS sorting as CD3+TCRalphabeta+CD8+CD45RO-CCR7+ cells. For each sample, the RNeasy Micro kit was used to purify total RNA from approximately 40,000 to 200,000 sorted cells, and RNA quality was checked on an Agilent RNA 6000 Nano chip. The sample is drawn from a study of T cells generated in artificial thymic organoids (dated by TCRdb to about 2017). Context from the whole study: The study compared the TCR alpha and beta CDR3 repertoires of CD8 single positive T cells derived from in vitro artificial thymic organoids against those of naive CD8 T cells from thymus and peripheral blood. Displayed repertoire sequencing data were described as representative of three independent experiments. The study at large found these results: Physiological TCR clonotype diversity, comparable to that of thymic and blood naive CD8 T cells, was observed in organoid-derived CD8 single positive T cells.

From the germline V gene, CDR1 is SGHTA and CDR2 is FQGNSA. V lost 1 base and J lost 4 bases, and the count of bases not matched to a germline gene is 10. The cysteine opens and the phenylalanine closes a CDR3 of 17 amino acids. This entry keeps only the CDR3 DNA: 51 bases, framed from base 1. TCRalpha and TCRbeta libraries were amplified in separate semi-nested PCR reactions using Advantage 2 and reverse primers located in the TRAC or TRBC constant regions. The amount of total RNA going into first-strand cDNA synthesis ranged between about 3.5 and 500 ng. TCR cDNA libraries were generated by 5'-RACE using the SMARTer PCR cDNA Synthesis kit, with a poly-dT primer for first-strand synthesis. Each semi-nested reverse primer in the constant region carried a 5-nucleotide sample-specific barcode, and the resulting products were cleaned up with the Zymo DNA Clean and Concentrator-5 kit. Up to ten barcoded samples were pooled, ligated to Illumina adaptors and sequenced on an Illumina MiSeq as 2 x 150 bp paired-end reads. From the authors' description of their analysis: After demultiplexing, reads were aligned with BLAT to a custom library containing all human TRAV, TRAJ, TRBV, TRBD and TRBJ combinations from IMGT. The best BLAT hits were picked using pslCDnaFilter (-maxAligns=1, -ignoreIntrons), and custom Perl scripts were used to calculate clonotype frequencies. TCRdb itself trimmed the public reads at Q25 with fastp, ran MiXCR and retained productive beta chains. Every CDR3 protein is listed once, alongside the most common genes and DNA of its rows. These V and J calls rely on TCRdb rather than the paper's analysis. The sample contains around 3,000 distinct CDR3 sequences, around 34% of them found a single time. About 2.4% of the sample belongs to the ten largest clones.

The rearranged segments are TRBV7-2 and TRBJ2-3, with 8 bases aligning to TRBD2. The sequenced sample was naive CD8+ T cells from blood. Taken with the paper, the label for cell subset or site translates to: CD3+TCRalphabeta+CD8SP T cells; for blood, CD45RO-CCR7+ naive CD8+ T cells. The sequence came from a human donor who gave cord blood stem cells for thymic organoid culture, a cardiac surgery patient who gave postnatal thymus, or a blood donor (not recorded which). The CDR3 amino acid sequence is: CASSLGPLGRASDTQYF. The nucleotide sequence reads as follows: TGTGCCAGCAGCTTAGGCCCCCTCGGGAGGGCCTCAGATACGCAGTATTTT.